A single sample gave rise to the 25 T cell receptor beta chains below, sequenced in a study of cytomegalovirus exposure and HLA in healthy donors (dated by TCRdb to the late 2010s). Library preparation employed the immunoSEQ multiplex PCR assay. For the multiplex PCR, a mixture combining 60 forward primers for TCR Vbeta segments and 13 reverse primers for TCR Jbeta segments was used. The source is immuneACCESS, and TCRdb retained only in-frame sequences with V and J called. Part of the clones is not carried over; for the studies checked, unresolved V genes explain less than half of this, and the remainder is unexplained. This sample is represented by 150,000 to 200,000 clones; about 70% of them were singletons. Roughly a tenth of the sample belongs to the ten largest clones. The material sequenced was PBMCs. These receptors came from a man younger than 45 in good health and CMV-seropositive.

The CDR3 sequence is CASRILTGANTEAFF. The CDR3 bases are TGTGCCAGCAGGATACTGACAGGGGCCAACACTGAAGCTTTCTTT. The rearrangement links TRBV6-1 to TRBJ1-1; 8 nucleotides agree with TRBD1. Trimming cost V 6 bases and J 2 bases; bases outside gene matches: 8. CDR1 is MNHNS and CDR2 is SASEGT in the germline V gene. This CDR3 has 15 residues.

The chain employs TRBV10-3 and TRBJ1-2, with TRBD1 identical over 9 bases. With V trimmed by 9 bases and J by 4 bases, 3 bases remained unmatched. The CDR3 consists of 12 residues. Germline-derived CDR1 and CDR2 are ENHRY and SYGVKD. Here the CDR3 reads CAIPGQGYGYTF. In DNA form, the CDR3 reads TGTGCCATTCCGGGACAGGGCTATGGCTACACCTTC.

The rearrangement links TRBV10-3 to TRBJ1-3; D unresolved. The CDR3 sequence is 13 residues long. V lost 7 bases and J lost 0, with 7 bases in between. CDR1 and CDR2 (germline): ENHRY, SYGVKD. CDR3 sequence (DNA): TGTGCCATCATCTCAGGCTCTGGAAACACCATATATTTT. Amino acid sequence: CAIISGSGNTIYF.

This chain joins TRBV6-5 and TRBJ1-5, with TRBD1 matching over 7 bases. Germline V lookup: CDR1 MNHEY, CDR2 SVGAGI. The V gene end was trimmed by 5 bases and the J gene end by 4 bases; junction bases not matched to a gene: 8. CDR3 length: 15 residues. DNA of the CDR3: TGTGCCAGCAGTCCTCGTGACAGGGTGAATCAGCCCCAGCATTTT. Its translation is CASSPRDRVNQPQHF.

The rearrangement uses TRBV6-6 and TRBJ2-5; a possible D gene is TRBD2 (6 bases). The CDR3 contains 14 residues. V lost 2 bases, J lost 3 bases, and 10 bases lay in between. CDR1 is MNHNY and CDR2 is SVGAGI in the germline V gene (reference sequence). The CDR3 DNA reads TGTGCCAGCAGTTACCGGAGGGAAGAAGAGACCCAGTACTTC. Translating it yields CASSYRREEETQYF.

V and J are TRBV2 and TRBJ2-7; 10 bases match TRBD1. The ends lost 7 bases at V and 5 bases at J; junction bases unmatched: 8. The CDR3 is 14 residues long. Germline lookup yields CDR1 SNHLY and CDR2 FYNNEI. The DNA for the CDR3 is TGTGCCAGCAATTGGGGACAGGGGAGGGACGAGCAGTACTTC. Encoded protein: CASNWGQGRDEQYF.

The CDR3 nucleotides are TGTGCCAGCAGTCTCGACAGCTCGGAGGAGACCCAGTACTTC. Amino acid sequence: CASSLDSSEETQYF. The chain combines TRBV2 with TRBJ2-5, with a weak D call TRBD1 (5 bases). The germline V gene has CDR1 SNHLY and CDR2 FYNNEI. V was trimmed by 5 bases and J by 5 bases, leaving 15 bases between them. This CDR3 comprises 14 residues. The full variable domain, completed using reference TRBV2 and TRBJ2-5, is EPEVTQTPSHQVTQMGQEVILRCVPISNHLYFYWYRQILGQKVEFLVSFYNNEISEKSEIFDDQFSVERPDGSNFTLKIRSTKLEDSAMYFCASSLDSSEETQYFGPGTRLLVL.

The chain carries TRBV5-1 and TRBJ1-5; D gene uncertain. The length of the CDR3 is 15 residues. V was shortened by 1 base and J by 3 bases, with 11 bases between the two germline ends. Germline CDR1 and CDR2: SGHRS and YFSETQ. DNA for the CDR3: TGCGCCAGCAGCTTGCTTGGGCAGGCCAATCAGCCCCAGCATTTT. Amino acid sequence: CASSLLGQANQPQHF.

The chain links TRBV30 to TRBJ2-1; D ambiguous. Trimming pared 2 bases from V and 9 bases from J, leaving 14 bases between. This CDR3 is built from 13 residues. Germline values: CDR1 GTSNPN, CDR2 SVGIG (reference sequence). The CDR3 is CAWSPRDKPEQFF. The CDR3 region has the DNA TGTGCCTGGAGTCCCAGAGACAAGCCTGAGCAGTTCTTC.

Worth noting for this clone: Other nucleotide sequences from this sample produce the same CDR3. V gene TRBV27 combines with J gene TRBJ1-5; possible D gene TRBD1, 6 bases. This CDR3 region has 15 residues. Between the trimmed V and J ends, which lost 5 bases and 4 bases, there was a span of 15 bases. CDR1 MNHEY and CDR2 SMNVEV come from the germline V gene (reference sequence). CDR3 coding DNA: TGTGCCAGCAGTATCGACAGGACTAGTAATCAGCCCCAGCATTTT. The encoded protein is CASSIDRTSNQPQHF.

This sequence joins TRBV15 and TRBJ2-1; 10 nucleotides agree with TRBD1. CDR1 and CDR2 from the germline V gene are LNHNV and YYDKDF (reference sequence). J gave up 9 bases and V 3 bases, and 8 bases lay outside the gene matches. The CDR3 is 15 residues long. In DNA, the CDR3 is TGTGCCACCAGCAGCTCGGACAGGGGGTTAGGTGAGCAGTTCTTC. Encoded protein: CATSSSDRGLGEQFF.

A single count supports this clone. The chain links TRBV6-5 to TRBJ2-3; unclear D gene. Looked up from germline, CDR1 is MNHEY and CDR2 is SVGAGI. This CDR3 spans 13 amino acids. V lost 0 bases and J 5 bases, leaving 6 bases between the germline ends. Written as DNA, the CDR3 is TGTGCCAGCAGTTACTCTCTTAGAGATACGCAGTATTTT. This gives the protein CASSYSLRDTQYF.

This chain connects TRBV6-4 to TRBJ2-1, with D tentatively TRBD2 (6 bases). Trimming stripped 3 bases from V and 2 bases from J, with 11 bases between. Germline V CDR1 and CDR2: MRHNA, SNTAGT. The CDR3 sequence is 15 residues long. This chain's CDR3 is CASSEGEATYNEQFF. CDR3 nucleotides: TGTGCCAGCAGTGAGGGGGAGGCCACCTACAATGAGCAGTTCTTC.

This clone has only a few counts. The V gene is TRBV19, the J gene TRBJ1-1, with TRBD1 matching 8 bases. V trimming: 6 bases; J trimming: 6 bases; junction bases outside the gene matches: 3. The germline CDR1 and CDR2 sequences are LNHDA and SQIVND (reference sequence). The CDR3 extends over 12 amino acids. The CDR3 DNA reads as TGTGCCAGTAGGGACAGGGCCGCTGAAGCTTTCTTT. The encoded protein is CASRDRAAEAFF.

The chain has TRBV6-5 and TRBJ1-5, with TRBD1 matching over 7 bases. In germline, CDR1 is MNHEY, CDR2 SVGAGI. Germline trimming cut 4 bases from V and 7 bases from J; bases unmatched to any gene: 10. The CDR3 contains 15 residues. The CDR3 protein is CASSSAGGYGQPQHF. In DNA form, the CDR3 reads TGTGCCAGCAGTTCGGCAGGGGGGTACGGGCAGCCCCAGCATTTT.

CDR3 residues: CASSYIRNEKLFF. The CDR3 DNA sequence: TGTGCCAGCAGTTACATCCGTAATGAAAAACTGTTTTTT. This sequence joins TRBV6-6 and TRBJ1-4; D is uncertain. V lost 2 bases to trimming and J lost 4 bases, with 5 bases between them. The CDR3 is 13 amino acids. In germline, CDR1 is MNHNY, CDR2 SVGAGI (reference sequence).

The CDR3 loop is CASSLSTNQPQHF. CDR3 nucleotides: TGTGCCAGCTCACTCAGTACCAATCAGCCCCAGCATTTT. The rearrangement links TRBV18 to TRBJ1-5, with D unresolved. CDR3 length: 13 residues. CDR1 is KGHSH, CDR2 LQKENI, per germline. Trimming shortened V by 4 bases and J by 3 bases, and 7 bases separated the two germline ends. Drawing the rest from reference TRBV18 and TRBJ1-5, the complete variable domain is NAGVMQNPRHLVRRRGQEARLRCSPMKGHSHVYWYRQLPEEGLKFMVYLQKENIIDESGMPKERFSAEFPKEGPSILRIQQVVRGDSAAYFCASSLSTNQPQHFGDGTRLSIL.

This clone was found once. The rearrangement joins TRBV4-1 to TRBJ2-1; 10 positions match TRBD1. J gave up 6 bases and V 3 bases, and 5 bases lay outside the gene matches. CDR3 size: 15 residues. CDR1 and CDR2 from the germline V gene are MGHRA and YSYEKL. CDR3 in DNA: TGCGCCAGCAGCCATACCGGGACAGGGGTCAATGAGCAGTTCTTC. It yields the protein CASSHTGTGVNEQFF.

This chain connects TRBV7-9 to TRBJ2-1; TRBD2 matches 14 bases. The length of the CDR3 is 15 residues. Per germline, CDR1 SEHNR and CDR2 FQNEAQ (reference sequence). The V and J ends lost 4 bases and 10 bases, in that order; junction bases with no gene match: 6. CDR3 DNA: TGTGCCAGCAGCTCGGGACTAGCGGGAGTATGGGAGCAGTTCTTC. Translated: CASSSGLAGVWEQFF.

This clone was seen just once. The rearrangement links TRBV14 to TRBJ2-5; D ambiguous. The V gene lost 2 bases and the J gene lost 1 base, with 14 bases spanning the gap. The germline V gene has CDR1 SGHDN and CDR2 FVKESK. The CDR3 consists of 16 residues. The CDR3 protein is CASSQKEAAFQETQYF. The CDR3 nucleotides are TGTGCCAGCAGCCAAAAAGAGGCCGCCTTCCAAGAGACCCAGTACTTC.

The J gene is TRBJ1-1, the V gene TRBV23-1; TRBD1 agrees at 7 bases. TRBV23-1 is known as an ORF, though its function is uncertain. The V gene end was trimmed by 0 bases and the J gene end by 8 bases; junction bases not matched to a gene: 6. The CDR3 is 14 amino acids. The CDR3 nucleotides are TGCGCCAGCAGTCAATCCGACAGGGATGGAGAAGCTTTCTTT. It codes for CASSQSDRDGEAFF.

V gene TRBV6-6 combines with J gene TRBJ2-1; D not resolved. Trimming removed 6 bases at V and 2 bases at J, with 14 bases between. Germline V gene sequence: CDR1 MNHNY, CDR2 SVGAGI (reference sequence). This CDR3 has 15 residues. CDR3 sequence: CASSRNSPAYNEQFF. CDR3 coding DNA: TGTGCCAGCAGCCGAAATTCCCCAGCCTACAATGAGCAGTTCTTC.

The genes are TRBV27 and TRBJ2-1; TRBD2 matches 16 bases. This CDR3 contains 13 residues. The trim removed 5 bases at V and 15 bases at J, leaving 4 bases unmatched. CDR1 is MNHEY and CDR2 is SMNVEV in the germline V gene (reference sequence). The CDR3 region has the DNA TGTGCCAGCAGTATGGGACTAGCGGGAGGGCCGTTCTTC. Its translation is CASSMGLAGGPFF.

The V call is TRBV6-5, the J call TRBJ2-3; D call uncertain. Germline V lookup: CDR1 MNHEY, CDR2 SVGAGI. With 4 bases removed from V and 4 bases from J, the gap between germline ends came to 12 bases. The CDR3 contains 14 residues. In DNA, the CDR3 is TGTGCCAGCAGTTTAATTCCAGTCCCAGATACGCAGTATTTT. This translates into CASSLIPVPDTQYF.

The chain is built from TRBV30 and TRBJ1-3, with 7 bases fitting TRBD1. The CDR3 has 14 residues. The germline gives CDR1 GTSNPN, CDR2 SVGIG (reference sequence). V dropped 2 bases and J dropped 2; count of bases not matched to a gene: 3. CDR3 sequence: CAWSSDRAGNTIYF. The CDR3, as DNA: TGTGCCTGGAGTTCTGACAGGGCTGGAAACACCATATATTTT.